This paragraph reports one T cell receptor beta chain. This specimen belongs to a study of blood T cell repertoires in COVID-19. Study summary: The United States, Italy and Spain supplied acute and convalescent COVID-19 samples. T cells, B-cell-depleted T cells, or PBMCs supplied cDNA or gDNA.

Germline assignment: CDR1 SEHNR and CDR2 FQNEAQ (reference sequence). The CDR3 is made up of 17 amino acids. V lost 6 bases and J lost 4, with 22 bases in between. As originally analysed: Reference gene primer amplification yielded estimated nucleated cell counts. Data came from immunoSEQ multiplex PCR; TCRdb stores just in-frame clones and leaves some out. V and J calls and clone size are as listed in that table; D and trimming were resolved from the DNA. The data show about 70,000 clones, more than 75% seen once. The J gene is TRBJ1-3, the V gene TRBV7-9; no clear D. The receptor comes from a human donor in a cohort sampled during active COVID-19. Sequencing was performed on peripheral blood. The CDR3 DNA reads as TGTGCCAGCAGTCCTGGAGTAGAGCCCCTAGCCGGAAACACCATATATTTT. Translating it yields CASSPGVEPLAGNTIYF.